The 20 T cell receptor beta chains in this list originate from one sample, sequenced in a study of T-cell reconstitution after alpha-beta-depleted transplantation in children (dated by TCRdb to the mid-2010s). Library method: PCR. TCRdb lists the instrument as Illumina HiSeq 2500. TCR libraries were prepared with molecular barcoding, using unique molecular identifiers to normalize TCRbeta repertoire quantification. TCRdb passed the public sequencing reads through fastp at Q25 and MiXCR, retaining productive beta sequences. When rows share a CDR3 protein, they turn into one entry using the most common DNA and genes. The sample table records about 400,000 distinct CDR3 sequences; 20% of these occur just once. The top ten clones comprise 3.8% of the sample. Sequenced here: PBMCs from the stem cell graft donor, sampled from the stem cell graft. The receptors were gathered from a human donor who donated a stem cell graft to a child with acute myeloid leukemia.

There are a few counts of this clonotype. The rearrangement links TRBV29-1 to TRBJ2-3, with TRBD1 as a possible D gene (5 bases). CDR3 length: 13 residues. Trimming cost V 1 base and J 1 base, with 6 bases left between them. Germline V gene lookup returns CDR1 SQVTM and CDR2 ANQGSEA. DNA of the CDR3: TGCAGCGTTGAAGGACAGCGCACAGATACGCAGTATTTT. It translates to CSVEGQRTDTQYF.

In this sample, this clonotype turned up a few times. The genes are TRBV7-8 and TRBJ1-1; D unresolved. V was shortened by 1 base and J by 4 bases, with 16 bases between the two germline ends. The CDR3 has 16 amino acids. Germline-derived CDR1 and CDR2 are SGHVS and FQNEAQ. The DNA of the CDR3 is TGTGCCAGCAGCTTAGAAAGGTGGTTACCGACCACTGAAGCTTTCTTT. Amino acid sequence: CASSLERWLPTTEAFF.

This clonotype was counted at least ten times. The V gene is TRBV20-1, the J gene TRBJ2-1; D remains ambiguous. Germline lookup yields CDR1 DFQATT and CDR2 SNEGSKA (reference sequence). Trimming removed 7 bases at V and 0 bases at J, with 7 bases between. This CDR3 region has 12 residues. DNA of the CDR3: TGCAGTGTGCACCTCTCCTACAATGAGCAGTTCTTC. This codes for CSVHLSYNEQFF.

J is TRBJ2-1 and V is TRBV7-2; 8 nucleotides line up with TRBD2. Germline CDR1 SGHTA, CDR2 FQGNSA. The V and J ends lost 1 base and 9 bases, in that order; junction bases with no gene match: 11. CDR3 length: 16 residues. The CDR3 loop is CASSLVVLAGLVEQFF. CDR3 nucleotides: TGTGCCAGCAGCTTAGTAGTCCTAGCGGGTCTCGTTGAGCAGTTCTTC. Supplemented by reference TRBV7-2 and TRBJ2-1, the full variable domain reads GAGVSQSPSNKVTEKGKDVELRCDPISGHTALYWYRQSLGQGLEFLIYFQGNSAPDKSGLPSDRFSAERTGGSVSTLTIQRTQQEDSAVYLCASSLVVLAGLVEQFFGPGTRLTVL.

This clonotype was counted at least ten times. The chain has TRBV6-2 or TRBV6-3 and TRBJ2-7; the D gene is possibly TRBD2 (6 bases). Germline loops: CDR1 MNHEY, CDR2 SVGEGT. The ends were cut back, 3 bases at V and 6 bases at J, with 15 bases in the middle. The CDR3 loop spans 14 amino acids. CDR3 bases: TGTGCCAGCAGTTATGTCGGACCTAGCGTCGAGCAGTACTTC. Residues: CASSYVGPSVEQYF.

This clonotype was picked up many times. The gene calls are TRBV20-1 and TRBJ2-7; D is perhaps TRBD1 (6 bases). The CDR3 spans 12 residues. Germline V CDR1 and CDR2: DFQATT, SNEGSKA (reference sequence). V dropped 1 base and J dropped 6 bases, with 10 bases sitting between them. The CDR3 DNA reads TGCAGTGCTAGAGTAGGGGGAGCCGAGCAGTACTTC. It yields the protein CSARVGGAEQYF.

The V call is TRBV20-1, the J call TRBJ2-3, with D possibly matching TRBD2 (7 bases). The CDR3 runs to 14 residues. Germline CDR1 and CDR2: DFQATT and SNEGSKA (reference sequence). The V gene lost 7 bases and the J gene lost 4 bases, with 18 bases spanning the gap. The CDR3 region is CSVRGREESDTQYF. The CDR3 bases are TGCAGTGTCAGGGGACGGGAGGAGTCAGATACGCAGTATTTT.

The chain uses TRBV5-1 and TRBJ2-3, with TRBD2 matching 8 bases. The germline V gene has CDR1 SGHRS and CDR2 YFSETQ. The CDR3 runs to 15 residues. V was pared by 4 bases and J by 5 bases, with 9 bases of the junction left unmatched. CDR3 in amino acids: CASSPGREALDTQYF. The DNA for the CDR3 is TGCGCCAGCAGCCCCGGGAGGGAGGCGTTAGATACGCAGTATTTT.

This clonotype was detected many times. The chain joins TRBV29-1 to TRBJ2-1; TRBD2 aligns across 8 bases. The V gene end was trimmed by 5 bases and the J gene end by 7 bases; junction bases not matched to a gene: 16. The CDR3 runs 16 residues. Germline loops: CDR1 SQVTM, CDR2 ANQGSEA. The CDR3 bases are TGCAGCGTTCGACCCAGCGGGAGACACAACTTGAATGAGCAGTTCTTC. This codes for CSVRPSGRHNLNEQFF.

This clonotype has just a few counts. This sequence joins TRBV20-1 and TRBJ2-2, with D perhaps being TRBD1 or TRBD2 (5 bases each). Germline assignment: CDR1 DFQATT and CDR2 SNEGSKA (reference sequence). The CDR3 extends over 15 amino acids. The V end was cut by 4 bases, the J end by 0 bases, with 12 bases between. For the CDR3, the DNA is TGCAGTGCTACTTCCGGGACCCCGAACACCGGGGAGCTGTTTTTT. The encoded protein is CSATSGTPNTGELFF.

The chain recombines TRBV27 with TRBJ2-7; a weak D match, TRBD2 (6 bases). Germline V gene sequence: CDR1 MNHEY, CDR2 SMNVEV (reference sequence). The CDR3 contains 14 residues. V was trimmed by 4 bases and J by 2 bases, leaving 12 bases between them. CDR3 DNA: TGTGCCAGCAGTTCTAGCGTACCTACCTACGAGCAGTACTTC. This sequence encodes CASSSSVPTYEQYF.

This clonotype was counted many times. This chain connects TRBV15 to TRBJ2-1, with 11 bases lining up with TRBD1. The CDR3 is made up of 15 amino acids. Trimming removed 8 bases from V and 4 bases from J; junction bases left unmatched: 7. From germline, CDR1 is LNHNV and CDR2 YYDKDF (reference sequence). CDR3 sequence: CATRLDRGLYNEQFF. The CDR3 region has the DNA TGTGCCACCCGATTGGACAGGGGGCTTTACAATGAGCAGTTCTTC.

This clonotype was observed at least ten times. This chain links TRBV20-1 with TRBJ1-2; TRBD1 aligns across 7 bases. V lost 3 bases to trimming and J lost 5 bases; unmatched junction nucleotides: 9. From germline, CDR1 is DFQATT and CDR2 SNEGSKA (reference sequence). The CDR3 covers 14 residues. CDR3 in amino acids: CSARDKTGMYGYTF. CDR3 nucleotide sequence: TGCAGTGCTAGGGATAAGACAGGGATGTATGGCTACACCTTC.

This clonotype was seen repeatedly, ten times or more. The rearrangement links TRBV7-3 to TRBJ2-1, with D tentatively TRBD2 (5 bases). Germline CDR1 is SGHTA and CDR2 is FQGTGA. Trimming took off 0 bases at V and 7 bases at J, with 10 bases between the two ends. This CDR3 comprises 14 residues. CDR3 in DNA: TGTGCCAGCAGCTTAACGGGAGAGGGAAATGAGCAGTTCTTC. Its protein product is CASSLTGEGNEQFF.

Many counts were recorded for this clonotype. The V and J genes are TRBV24-1 and TRBJ2-1; either TRBD1 or TRBD2 may fit D (5 bases each). Germline V gene sequence: CDR1 KGHDR, CDR2 SFDVKD. The CDR3 runs 16 residues. Deletions cut 0 bases from V and 7 bases from J, with 15 bases between. The CDR3 DNA sequence: TGTGCCACCAGTGATTTGCCAGGGAGACTTAGGAATGAGCAGTTCTTC. Protein product: CATSDLPGRLRNEQFF.

The chain joins TRBV28 to TRBJ1-5, with 7 bases that match TRBD1. Germline assignment: CDR1 MDHEN and CDR2 SYDVKM. Trimming at V came to 7 bases and at J to 2 bases, leaving 5 bases not matched to a gene. The CDR3 runs to 14 residues. The CDR3 DNA follows: TGTGCCAGCAAGGGACAGTCACGCAATCAGCCCCAGCATTTT. This gives the protein CASKGQSRNQPQHF.

This clonotype was picked up many times. The chain links TRBV7-2 to TRBJ1-6; no definite D call. Germline loops: CDR1 SGHTA, CDR2 FQGNSA. The CDR3 length is 14 residues. V lost 2 bases and J 11 bases, leaving 13 bases between the germline ends. CDR3 protein: CASSLNPEVTPLHF. CDR3 nucleotides: TGTGCCAGCAGCTTAAACCCGGAGGTCACACCCCTCCACTTT.

The genes are TRBV5-1 and TRBJ2-7, with D tentatively TRBD1 (6 bases). Trimming pared 2 bases from V and 4 bases from J, leaving 16 bases between. The CDR3 spans 15 residues. Germline CDR1 SGHRS, CDR2 YFSETQ. Here the CDR3 reads CASSFLPGQEYEQYF. The CDR3 region has the DNA TGCGCCAGCAGCTTTCTTCCGGGACAAGAATACGAGCAGTACTTC.

A remark on this clonotype: It is unclear where the CDR3 begins or ends on the DNA, so no DNA is shown, and the CDR3 is as TCRdb lists it. V gene TRBV7-2 combines with J gene TRBJ2-2; the table's TRBD2 call for D was not verified on the DNA. Germline V CDR1 and CDR2: SGHTA, FQGNSA. The CDR3 is 15 amino acids long, termini counted. The CDR3 sequence: CASSRLAGTGELFFF.

The chain combines TRBV12-3 or TRBV12-4 with TRBJ2-4; D remains ambiguous. Trimming pared 6 bases from V and 2 bases from J, leaving 11 bases between. The CDR3 has 14 residues. CDR3 bases: TGTGCCAGCAGATCAGACATCTCCAAAAACATTCAGTACTTC. Translating it yields CASRSDISKNIQYF.